Each of the 14 T cell receptor beta chains below was sequenced from the same sample in a study of CD8 T cells in Susac syndrome. The RNA input was about 0.5 to 1 ug, and it was reverse transcribed with random hexamers. Using its own MiXCR run on the immunoSEQ multiplex PCR reads, TCRdb lists one record per CDR3 protein. The table records a few hundred thousand distinct CDR3 sequences, 92% of them present only once. Sequenced input: CD4+ T cells from PBMCs. The receptor set was obtained from a human donor with multiple sclerosis.

V gene TRBV6-2 or TRBV6-3 combines with J gene TRBJ2-1; unclear D gene. The CDR3 runs 12 residues. Germline values: CDR1 MNHEY, CDR2 SVGEGT. V lost 6 bases, J lost 12 bases, and 15 bases lay in between. In DNA, the CDR3 is TGTGCCAGCAGCCTGACCCCATCGGCGCAGTTCTTC. Translating it yields CASSLTPSAQFF.

V gene TRBV5-1 combines with J gene TRBJ2-5, with unresolved D. Germline V gives CDR1 SGHRS, CDR2 YFSETQ. V was pared by 0 bases and J by 0 bases, with 6 bases between. The CDR3 covers 14 residues. The CDR3 DNA reads TGCGCCAGCAGCTTGGCCTTCGACCAAGAGACCCAGTACTTC. Its translation: CASSLAFDQETQYF.

V usage is TRBV4-3 and J usage is TRBJ2-2; D may match TRBD1 or TRBD2 (5 bases each). The germline V gene encodes CDR1 LGHNA and CDR2 YSLEER. V shed 4 bases and J shed 7 bases, with 16 bases lying between them. The CDR3 has 15 residues. This chain's CDR3 is CASSRTGRAGGELFF. CDR3 coding DNA: TGCGCCAGCAGCCGGACGGGCAGGGCGGGCGGGGAGCTGTTTTTT.

The chain recombines TRBV4-1 with TRBJ2-4; D gene unclear. The germline V gene has CDR1 MGHRA and CDR2 YSYEKL. This CDR3 is built from 18 residues. Deletions cut 1 base from V and 1 base from J, with 17 bases between. CDR3: CASSQGRQAARAKNIQYF. As DNA, the CDR3 is TGCGCCAGCAGCCAAGGACGCCAGGCCGCCAGGGCCAAAAACATTCAGTACTTC.

V is TRBV2 and J is TRBJ2-3; possibly TRBD2 for D (6 bases). This CDR3 comprises 15 residues. The germline gives CDR1 SNHLY, CDR2 FYNNEI. V was pared by 6 bases and J by 2 bases, with 15 bases between. The CDR3 is CASRNTGTLTDTQYF. In DNA, the CDR3 is TGTGCCAGCAGAAATACCGGGACTCTCACAGATACGCAGTATTTT.

On this clonotype itself: The junction departs from the called germline gene at one end, perhaps through a read error. This chain uses TRBV30 with TRBJ1-4; 11 bases fit TRBD1. From germline, CDR1 is GTSNPN and CDR2 SVGIG (reference sequence). The CDR3 covers 14 residues. CDR3: CAWSGTRDRGSAQF. In DNA, the CDR3 is TGTGCCTGGAGTGGGACCCGGGACAGGGGGTCCGCCCAGTTT. The full variable domain, with the rest looked up from reference TRBV30 and TRBJ1-4, is SQTIHQWPATLVQPVGSPLSLECTVEGTSNPNLYWYRQAAGRGLQLLFYSVGIGQISSEVPQNLSASRPQDRQFILSSKKLLLSDSGFYLCAWSGTRDRGSAQFGSGTQLSVL.

The CDR3: CASTGRTEAFF. Here the CDR3 DNA reads TGTGCCAGTACAGGGAGGACTGAAGCTTTCTTT. The chain couples TRBV19 to TRBJ1-1; D possibly corresponds to TRBD1 (5 bases). V lost 7 bases, J lost 5 bases, and 8 bases lay in between. The CDR3 spans 11 residues. Per the germline V gene, CDR1 is LNHDA and CDR2 is SQIVND (reference sequence).

This chain links TRBV2 with TRBJ1-5, with D uncertain. Germline V CDR1 and CDR2: SNHLY, FYNNEI. The CDR3 contains 15 residues. Between the trimmed V and J ends, which lost 6 bases and 2 bases, there was a span of 14 bases. CDR3 protein: CASSRGREGNQPQHF. The CDR3 region has the DNA TGTGCCAGCAGCCGAGGGAGGGAGGGCAATCAGCCCCAGCATTTT.

This chain links TRBV6-6 with TRBJ2-5; possibly TRBD2 for D (6 bases). This CDR3 region has 14 residues. Germline values: CDR1 MNHNY, CDR2 SVGAGI (reference sequence). V lost 3 bases and J lost 1, with 9 bases in between. The CDR3 DNA reads TGTGCCAGCAGTTATTTAGCGGTCCAAGAGACCCAGTACTTC. This gives the protein CASSYLAVQETQYF.

The chain combines TRBV2 with TRBJ1-4; D is perhaps TRBD1 (6 bases). Trimming cost V 7 bases and J 5 bases, with 17 bases left between them. Germline V CDR1 and CDR2: SNHLY, FYNNEI. This CDR3 region has 15 residues. CDR3 bases: TGTGCCAGCATCATGGGAGGGACATTCAATGAAAAACTGTTTTTT. Translated, it gives CASIMGGTFNEKLFF.

Written as DNA, the CDR3 is TGCGCCAGCAGCCTTAGCGGGCGCGCCGACAATGAGCAGTTCTTC. It specifies CASSLSGRADNEQFF. The gene calls are TRBV5-1 and TRBJ2-1, with 7 bases lining up with TRBD2. CDR1 SGHRS and CDR2 YFSETQ come from the germline V gene. With V trimmed by 4 bases and J by 5 bases, 9 bases remained unmatched. This CDR3 region has 15 residues.

CDR3 in amino acids: CASSEERPPTRNGYTF. The CDR3 DNA sequence: TGTGCCAGCAGTGAAGAAAGACCCCCCACTAGGAATGGCTACACCTTC. The V and J genes are TRBV2 and TRBJ1-2; no firm D call. V was pared by 1 base and J by 6 bases, with 18 bases between. Germline CDR1 reads SNHLY; CDR2 reads FYNNEI. The CDR3 contains 16 residues.

To note about this clonotype: Just one base apart from a much larger clone, this may be a read error. The rearrangement uses TRBV5-8 and TRBJ1-1, with D tentatively TRBD1 (6 bases). V lost 4 bases and J lost 1, with 8 bases in between. In germline, CDR1 is SGHTS, CDR2 YDEGEE. The CDR3 loop spans 13 amino acids. DNA of the CDR3: TGTGCCAGCAGCGTGACAGGGAACACTGAAGCTTTCTTT. Residues: CASSVTGNTEAFF.

The chain links TRBV7-3 to TRBJ2-2; D assignment may be TRBD1 or TRBD2 (5 bases each). Per germline, CDR1 SGHTA and CDR2 FQGTGA. Trimming pared 3 bases from V and 0 bases from J, leaving 11 bases between. This CDR3 contains 16 residues. As DNA, the CDR3 is TGTGCCAGCAGCTTCTCTGGGGGAACGAACACCGGGGAGCTGTTTTTT. This translates into CASSFSGGTNTGELFF.